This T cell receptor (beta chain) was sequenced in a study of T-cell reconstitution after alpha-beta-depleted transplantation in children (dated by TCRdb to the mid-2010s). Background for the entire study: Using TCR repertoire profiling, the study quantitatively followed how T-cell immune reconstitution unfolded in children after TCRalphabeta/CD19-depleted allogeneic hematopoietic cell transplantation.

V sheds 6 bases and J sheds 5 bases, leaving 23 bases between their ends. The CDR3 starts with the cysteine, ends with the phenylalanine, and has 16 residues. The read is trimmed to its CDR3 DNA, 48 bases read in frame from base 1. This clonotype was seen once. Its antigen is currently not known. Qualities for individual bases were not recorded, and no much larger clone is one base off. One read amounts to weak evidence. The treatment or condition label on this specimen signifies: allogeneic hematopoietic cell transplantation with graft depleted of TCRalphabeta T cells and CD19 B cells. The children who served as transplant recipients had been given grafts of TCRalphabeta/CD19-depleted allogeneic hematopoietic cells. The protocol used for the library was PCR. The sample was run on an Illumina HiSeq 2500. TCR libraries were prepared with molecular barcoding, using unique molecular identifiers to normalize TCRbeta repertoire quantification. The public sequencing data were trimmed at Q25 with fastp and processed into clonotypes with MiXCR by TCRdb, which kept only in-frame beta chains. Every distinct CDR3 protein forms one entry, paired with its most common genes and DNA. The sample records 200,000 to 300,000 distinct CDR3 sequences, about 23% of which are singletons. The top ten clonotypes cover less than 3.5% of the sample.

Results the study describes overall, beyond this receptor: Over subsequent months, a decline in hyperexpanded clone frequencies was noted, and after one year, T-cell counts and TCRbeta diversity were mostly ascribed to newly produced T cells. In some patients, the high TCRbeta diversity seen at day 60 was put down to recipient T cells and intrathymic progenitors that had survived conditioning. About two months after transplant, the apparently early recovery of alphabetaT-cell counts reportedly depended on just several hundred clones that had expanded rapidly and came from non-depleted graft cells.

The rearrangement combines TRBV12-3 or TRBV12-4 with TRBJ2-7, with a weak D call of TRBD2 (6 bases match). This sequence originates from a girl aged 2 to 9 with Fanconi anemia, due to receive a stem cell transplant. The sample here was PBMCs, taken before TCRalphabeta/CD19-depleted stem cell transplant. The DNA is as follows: TGTGCCAGCAGCCCCCCCTTCATAGCGGCCACCCACGAGCAGTACTTC. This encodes CASSPPFIAATHEQYF.